Described below is a single TCR beta chain sequence and its context. Its antigen is not identified. Trimming removed 6 bases from V and 2 bases from J; junction bases left unmatched: 1. The length of the CDR3 is 13 residues. Germline V CDR1 and CDR2: LNHDA, SQIVND (reference sequence). These data originate in a study of lymphopenia after photon versus proton radiotherapy. The study's findings and limits: A bigger post-nadir fall in TCR diversity correlated inversely with survival time in deceased patients. Post-nadir diversity loss with photons came from oligoclonal expansion, particularly CD8+ Temra cells. Only patients who died were analyzed for survival; proton advantage is unproven.

Using immunoSEQ multiplex PCR, the repertoire was profiled, and TCRdb retains in-frame clones only, with some absent. The table lists around 30,000 clones, approximately 89% of them singletons. This material consisted of peripheral blood, taken from a patient treated with proton-based radiotherapy. The receptor was isolated from a woman between 70 and 85 years old with pancreatic cancer. Some clones in this sample may be carry-over from other donors' samples. The J gene is TRBJ2-5, the V gene TRBV19; 9 bases match TRBD1. In DNA form, the CDR3 reads TGTGCCAGTAGGGACAGGGGACAAGAGACCCAGTACTTC. It codes for CASRDRGQETQYF.